What follows are 27 T cell receptor beta chains derived from one specimen sequenced in a study of CD8+CD57+ T cells in acquired aplastic anemia. Sequenced patients had shown CD8+CD57+ cell expansion by flow cytometry. The TCR beta profiling, which covered VDJ combination and CDR3 sequence, was carried out using genomic DNA as the template. A single record per CDR3 protein comes from TCRdb applying MiXCR to the reads. The data hold approximately 120,000 distinct CDR3 sequences, with almost 40% observed a single time. The sequenced sample was sorted CD4+, CD8+, or CD8+CD57+ T cells (not recorded which) from PBMCs. The origin of the receptors is a human donor with aplastic anemia.

The J gene is TRBJ2-3, the V gene TRBV4-2, with D perhaps TRBD2 (6 bases). Germline CDR1 is LGHNA and CDR2 is YNFKEQ. V gave up 4 bases and J gave up 0 bases, with 17 bases separating them. CDR3 length: 17 residues. The CDR3 spells CASSRGRLVRSTDTQYF. In DNA form, the CDR3 reads TGTGCCAGCAGCCGAGGTCGACTAGTAAGGAGCACAGATACGCAGTATTTT.

This clonotype appeared many times. This chain connects TRBV19 to TRBJ1-5; 7 bases map to TRBD1. The CDR3 covers 13 residues. J lost 4 bases, V lost 4 bases, and 1 base had no gene match. Germline V gene sequence: CDR1 LNHDA, CDR2 SQIVND (reference sequence). The CDR3 DNA reads as TGTGCCAGTAGTACGGACAGGAATCAGCCCCAGCATTTT. This translates into CASSTDRNQPQHF.

This clonotype was counted a few times. One end of the junction varies from germline; a read error may be responsible. The rearrangement links TRBV24-1 to TRBJ2-1, with D perhaps TRBD1 or TRBD2 (6 bases each). Germline CDR1 is KGHDR and CDR2 is SFDVKD. CDR3 length: 17 residues. CDR3 protein: CASSSLRGGSSYNEQFF. CDR3 sequence (DNA): TGTGCCAGCAGTTCGCTTCGAGGGGGGAGCTCCTACAATGAGCAGTTCTTC.

The chain couples TRBV29-1 to TRBJ2-7; the D call may be TRBD1 or TRBD2 (5 bases each). The CDR3 runs 12 residues. The germline V and J ends were trimmed by 3 bases and 7 bases, with 13 bases remaining between them. CDR1 and CDR2 (germline): SQVTM, ANQGSEA. CDR3 protein: CSVDGAEREQYV. CDR3 coding DNA: TGCAGCGTTGACGGGGCCGAGAGGGAGCAGTACGTC.

Of note for this clonotype: A much larger clone differs from this one at a single base, so this may be a read error. The chain links TRBV7-2 to TRBJ1-1, with D possibly TRBD1 on 5 matching bases. CDR3 length: 13 residues. CDR1 is SGHTA and CDR2 is FQGNSA in the germline V gene. CDR3 residues: CASSIRVSTGAFF. The CDR3 coding sequence is TGTGCCAGCAGCATCAGGGTTTCGACTGGAGCTTTCTTT.

Comment on this clonotype: An end of the junction differs from the germline gene, which may be a read error. The V gene is TRBV10-3, the J gene TRBJ1-1; D gene ambiguous. The CDR3 is 17 residues long. Per the germline V gene, CDR1 is ENHRY and CDR2 is SYGVKD. The CDR3 sequence: CASSLFSSWSVNTEAFF. The CDR3 DNA follows: TGTGCCAGCAGTTTATTTTCGAGTTGGTCAGTTAACACTGAAGCTTTCTTT.

The rearrangement links TRBV2 to TRBJ1-1; no definite D call. This CDR3 spans 15 amino acids. CDR1 is SNHLY and CDR2 is FYNNEI in the germline V gene. V lost 2 bases, J lost 3 bases, and 13 bases lay in between. As DNA, the CDR3 is TGTGCCAGCAGTGAAAACCCCAGATTTCACACTGAAGCTTTCTTT. Its protein is CASSENPRFHTEAFF.

This chain joins TRBV5-1 and TRBJ1-1; 9 bases agree with TRBD1. J gave up 5 bases and V 7 bases, and 6 bases lay outside the gene matches. Germline assignment: CDR1 SGHRS and CDR2 YFSETQ. The CDR3 contains 13 residues. This CDR3 is CASAGQGLTEAFF. The CDR3 bases are TGCGCCAGCGCTGGACAGGGGCTTACTGAAGCTTTCTTT.

By sample share, this clonotype is medium-sized. The chain uses TRBV7-2 and TRBJ1-6; D ambiguous. V gave up 1 base and J gave up 9 bases, with 7 bases separating them. Looked up from germline, CDR1 is SGHTA and CDR2 is FQGNSA. This CDR3 is 13 amino acids long. As DNA, the CDR3 is TGTGCCAGCAGCTTAGAGTCCCTTTCACCCCTCCACTTT. The encoded protein is CASSLESLSPLHF.

The sample holds a few counts of this clonotype. The genes are TRBV12-3 or TRBV12-4 and TRBJ1-2, with 7 bases that match TRBD1. The length of the CDR3 is 16 residues. The J segment lost 8 bases and the V segment lost 3 bases, leaving 15 bases of the junction unmatched. In DNA form, the CDR3 reads TGTGCCAGCAGTTTGGATTCAAACAGGGGTCACTCCGGCTACACCTTC. Translated, it gives CASSLDSNRGHSGYTF.

The sample holds one count of this clonotype. The rearrangement joins TRBV7-3 to TRBJ2-1, with D unresolved. V was clipped by 9 bases and J by 6 bases, with 15 bases between them. This CDR3 spans 13 amino acids. Germline CDR1 and CDR2: SGHTA and FQGTGA. The CDR3 nucleotides read TGTGCCAGTTCAAGTGGAAGTCGCAATGAGCAGTTCTTC. Amino acid sequence: CASSSGSRNEQFF.

This clonotype was observed many times. The chain uses TRBV6-2 or TRBV6-3 and TRBJ1-6; no clear D. Trimming shortened V by 4 bases and J by 11 bases, and 12 bases separated the two germline ends. Germline V lookup: CDR1 MNHEY, CDR2 SVGEGT. This CDR3 is 13 amino acids long. The CDR3 reads CASSSTVLAPLHF. In DNA, the CDR3 is TGTGCCAGCAGTTCAACAGTGTTGGCACCCCTCCACTTT.

At least ten counts were recorded for this clonotype. J is TRBJ1-2 and V is TRBV11-3; TRBD1 agrees at 7 bases. Trimming at V came to 3 bases and at J to 6 bases, leaving 4 bases not matched to a gene. CDR1 SGHNT and CDR2 YENEEA come from the germline V gene. This CDR3 region has 13 residues. CDR3 residues: CASSLGGGHGYTF. The CDR3 nucleotides are TGTGCCAGCAGCTTGGGAGGGGGCCATGGCTACACCTTC.

The rearrangement uses TRBV7-9 and TRBJ2-5; D uncertain. This CDR3 is built from 11 residues. V lost 11 bases to trimming and J lost 4 bases, with 11 bases between them. Germline CDR1 SEHNR, CDR2 FQNEAQ (reference sequence). Here the CDR3 reads CAEIDIETQYF. CDR3 bases: TGTGCCGAGATAGATATAGAGACCCAGTACTTC. Combining the CDR3 with reference TRBV7-9 and TRBJ2-5 gives the whole variable domain DTGVSQNPRHKITKRGQNVTFRCDPISEHNRLYWYRQTLGQGPEFLTYFQNEAQLEKSRLLSDRFSAERPKGSFSTLEIQRTEQGDSAMYLCAEIDIETQYFGPGTRLLVL.

The table lists this clonotype with many counts. The chain uses TRBV10-3 and TRBJ2-7, with D unclear. The V end was cut by 2 bases, the J end by 2 bases, with 10 bases between. The germline V gene has CDR1 ENHRY and CDR2 SYGVKD. This CDR3 is built from 14 residues. The CDR3, as DNA: TGTGCCATCAGTGAGAGGACGAGTACCTACGAGCAGTACTTC. Amino acids: CAISERTSTYEQYF.

The CDR3 DNA reads as TGTGCCAGCAGTTTATGGACGAACAGGGGCGCTCAGCCCCAGCATTTT. As protein: CASSLWTNRGAQPQHF. The J gene is TRBJ1-5, the V gene TRBV28; the match to TRBD1 covers 7 bases. This CDR3 contains 16 residues. Germline trimming cut 0 bases from V and 6 bases from J; bases unmatched to any gene: 8. In germline, CDR1 is MDHEN, CDR2 SYDVKM.

This clonotype was seen at least ten times. The CDR3 spells CASSRQDRGSPLHF. The CDR3 DNA follows: TGCGCCAGCAGCCGGCAGGACAGGGGTTCACCCCTCCACTTT. The chain joins TRBV4-1 to TRBJ1-6, with 9 bases fitting TRBD1. Looked up from germline, CDR1 is MGHRA and CDR2 is YSYEKL. The CDR3 runs to 14 residues. The J segment lost 9 bases and the V segment lost 4 bases, leaving 4 bases of the junction unmatched.

In this sample, this clonotype turned up many times. The chain is built from TRBV24-1 and TRBJ2-5; perhaps TRBD2 as D (5 bases). Germline lookup yields CDR1 KGHDR and CDR2 SFDVKD. Trimming left V 4 bases short and J 2 bases short, with 13 bases between. CDR3 length equals 15 residues. The CDR3 nucleotides read TGTGCCACCAGTGAACCTCGGACTGGTCAAGAGACCCAGTACTTC. Translated, it gives CATSEPRTGQETQYF.

On this clonotype itself: One junction end does not reproduce the germline sequence, and a read error may be involved. The gene calls are TRBV7-2 and TRBJ1-1; D might be TRBD1 (6 bases). The CDR3 is 15 residues long. CDR1 and CDR2 (germline): SGHTA, FQGNSA. CDR3 sequence reads: CAGSLSGSGDTEAFF. The CDR3 DNA reads as TGTGCCGGCAGCCTGTCAGGGTCGGGGGACACTGAAGCCTTCTTT.

V gene TRBV5-4 combines with J gene TRBJ2-7, with a weak D call TRBD2 (6 bases). The germline V gene has CDR1 SGHNT and CDR2 YYREEE (reference sequence). The CDR3 is 15 residues long. Trimming took off 4 bases at V and 3 bases at J, with 17 bases between the two ends. CDR3 in amino acids: CASSLHIRDCYEQYV. CDR3 nucleotides: TGTGCCAGCAGCCTCCACATCCGGGACTGCTACGAGCAGTACGTC.

This chain joins TRBV2 and TRBJ1-2; 12 bases are shared with TRBD1. Germline values: CDR1 SNHLY, CDR2 FYNNEI. The CDR3 is made up of 13 amino acids. Unmatched junction bases numbered 4, after V lost 5 bases and J lost 9 bases. CDR3 in amino acids: CASSSGQGASYTF. In DNA form, the CDR3 reads TGTGCCAGCAGTTCGGGACAGGGGGCCAGCTACACCTTC.

The sample holds many counts of this clonotype. The V call is TRBV20-1, the J call TRBJ1-4; D gene ambiguous. V gave up 1 base and J gave up 4 bases, with 4 bases separating them. In germline, CDR1 is DFQATT, CDR2 SNEGSKA (reference sequence). This CDR3 has 12 residues. CDR3 region: CSARVGNEKLFF. The CDR3 bases are TGCAGTGCTAGAGTGGGTAATGAAAAACTGTTTTTT.

This clonotype was detected many times. J is TRBJ1-2 and V is TRBV7-8, with TRBD1 as a possible D gene (5 bases). With 5 bases removed from V and 4 bases from J, the gap between germline ends came to 14 bases. Germline loops: CDR1 SGHVS, CDR2 FQNEAQ. This CDR3 contains 14 residues. CDR3 coding DNA: TGTGCCAGCAGCCATTCGGACAAGGCCTATGGCTACACCTTC. Translation gives CASSHSDKAYGYTF. Full variable domain (rest looked up from reference TRBV7-8 and TRBJ1-2): GAGVSQSPRYKVAKRGQDVALRCDPISGHVSLFWYQQALGQGPEFLTYFQNEAQLDKSGLPSDRFFAERPEGSVSTLKIQRTQQEDSAVYLCASSHSDKAYGYTFGSGTRLTVV.

V is TRBV29-1 and J is TRBJ2-7, with 9 bases that match TRBD1. V trimming: 7 bases; J trimming: 2 bases; junction bases outside the gene matches: 3. Germline V gene data show CDR1 as SQVTM and CDR2 as ANQGSEA. There are 12 residues in the CDR3. The CDR3 loop reads CSGQGETYEQYF. The DNA of the CDR3 is TGCAGCGGACAGGGGGAAACCTACGAGCAGTACTTC.

As regards this clonotype: A much bigger clone sits one base away, suggesting this may be a read error. The chain carries TRBV7-8 and TRBJ1-5; 9 bases line up with TRBD1. J gave up 5 bases and V 5 bases, and 10 bases lay outside the gene matches. Germline lookup yields CDR1 SGHVS and CDR2 FQNEAQ. The CDR3 length is 16 residues. CDR3 protein: CASSVDRDREDQPQHF. CDR3 DNA: TGTGCCAGCAGCGTAGACCGGGACAGGGAGGATCAGCCCCAGCATTTT.

This clonotype was observed many times. The V and J genes are TRBV2 and TRBJ2-3; D might be TRBD2 (6 bases). V dropped 2 bases and J dropped 2 bases, with 20 bases sitting between them. This CDR3 contains 18 residues. Germline-derived CDR1 and CDR2 are SNHLY and FYNNEI. CDR3 sequence: CASSEQLASLLVTDTQYF. Written as DNA, the CDR3 is TGTGCCAGCAGTGAACAGCTAGCGTCCCTCTTGGTCACAGATACGCAGTATTTT.

In regard to this clonotype: The missing conserved phenylalanine or tryptophan at the end of this CDR3 makes a read error likely. The gene calls are TRBV6-5 and TRBJ1-1; 9 positions match TRBD1. In germline, CDR1 is MNHEY, CDR2 SVGAGI. J gave up 5 bases and V 7 bases, and 11 bases lay outside the gene matches. This CDR3 region has 15 residues. CDR3 sequence: CASIYFGTGLTEAFL. The CDR3 DNA is TGTGCCAGCATTTATTTCGGGACAGGGTTGACTGAAGCTTTCCTT.